The rows below give T cell receptor beta chains drawn from one sample of a study of cytomegalovirus exposure and HLA in healthy donors. Data came from immunoSEQ multiplex PCR; TCRdb stores just in-frame clones and leaves some out. Seen here are thousands of clones, roughly half observed once, and the top ten hold about 5.6%. The sequenced material came from PBMCs. The origin of the receptors is a man aged 25-45 years in good health and CMV-seropositive. The CDR3 runs from the conserved cysteine through the conserved F or W.

J | V | CDR3
TRBJ1-3 | TRBV10-3 | CAISKEIGTGNTIYF
TRBJ1-5 | TRBV6-1 | CASSEGGHSNQPQHF
TRBJ2-3 | TRBV5-4 | CASSDVPGLGTPDTQYF
TRBJ1-1 | TRBV4-3 | CASSQEGRERDGAFF
TRBJ2-5 | TRBV29-1 | CSVELDDSPIGTQYF
TRBJ2-1 | TRBV29-1 | CSVVLAGAHAFF
TRBJ1-2 | TRBV4-1 | CASSQGTGGIYGYTF
TRBJ1-1 | TRBV28 | CATTLLSPEAFF
TRBJ2-5 | TRBV6-1 | CASSEARETQYF
TRBJ1-1 | TRBV7-2 | CASSLGGGEAFF
TRBJ1-2 | TRBV30 | CAWSVGAVNYGYTF
TRBJ1-2 | TRBV21-1 | CASSRGTDYGYTF
TRBJ1-1 | TRBV4-3 | CASSQDRTGGNTEAFF
TRBJ2-7 | TRBV25-1 | CASRGQDLSYEQYF
TRBJ2-1 | TRBV7-2 | CASSGLANEQFF
TRBJ2-7 | TRBV5-1 | CASSLLQGSYEQYF
TRBJ1-1 | TRBV4-2 | CASSQEGGAGTEAFF
TRBJ2-2 | TRBV14 | CASSQGRGYTGELFF
TRBJ1-1 | TRBV25-1 | CASSEGQGKDTEAFF
TRBJ1-3 | TRBV6-1 | CATRQGSGNTIYF
TRBJ1-2 | TRBV4-3 | CASSLTRGGWRDGYTF
TRBJ1-5 | TRBV6-5 | CASSYSQNQPQHF
TRBJ1-5 | TRBV6-5 | CASSKDRAGNQPQHF
TRBJ2-7 | TRBV9 | CASSEGTTGEEQYF
TRBJ2-1 | TRBV11-2 | CASSLGSVSNEQFF
TRBJ2-4 | TRBV14 | CASSQDFYGAKNIQYF
TRBJ2-3 | TRBV5-8 | CASSPRNTQYF
TRBJ2-6 | TRBV6-4 | CASSDGTGGSGANVLTF
TRBJ2-2 | TRBV4-1 | CASSQGTSDTGELFF
TRBJ1-3 | TRBV5-1 | CASSLGSSGNTIYF
TRBJ1-5 | TRBV4-1 | CASSQDPGGNNQPQHF
TRBJ2-7 | TRBV9 | CASTHSGGGGEQYF
TRBJ1-1 | TRBV7-3 | CASSLDRNTEAFF
TRBJ2-7 | TRBV7-2 | CASSLVGQGVLEQYF
TRBJ2-5 | TRBV6-4 | CASSEGQGAETQYF
TRBJ1-1 | TRBV29-1 | CSGRDRGPIEAFF
TRBJ1-2 | TRBV29-1 | CSVAGTAINFYGYTF
TRBJ1-2 | TRBV28 | CASIAPGDGYTF
TRBJ2-7 | TRBV7-9 | CASSRGTATDWQYF
TRBJ1-5 | TRBV7-6 | CASSLTGRQPQHF
TRBJ1-2 | TRBV10-3 | CAIRQGSVDYGYTF
TRBJ1-1 | TRBV6-5 | CASTRQGDTEAFF
TRBJ1-2 | TRBV4-3 | CASSQDGAGIYGYTF
TRBJ2-7 | TRBV7-2 | CASSVGSGGAGYEQYF
TRBJ1-2 | TRBV29-1 | CSVEVSRGVSTF
TRBJ2-7 | TRBV30 | CAWGQGGPEQYF
TRBJ1-2 | TRBV30 | CAWSVQGSGYTF
TRBJ2-7 | TRBV4-3 | CASSQDLAAGYEQYF
TRBJ1-1 | TRBV20-1 | CSARGISEAFF
TRBJ1-4 | TRBV20-1 | CSARRQSKLFF
TRBJ1-2 | TRBV29-1 | CSALRTIGGYTF
TRBJ2-1 | TRBV29-1 | CSVGREYNEQFF
TRBJ1-2 | TRBV30 | CAWSSGGYTF
TRBJ1-2 | TRBV6-5 | CASSLGQGGYGYTF